This passage covers 22 T cell receptor beta chains from one sample sequenced in a study of STAT3 mutations in large granular lymphocyte leukemia. Broader study findings: Every T-cell large granular lymphocyte leukemia patient had at least one immunodominant TCR beta clonotype.

Antigen specificity for these receptors is unknown. The repertoire was sequenced with immunoSEQ multiplex PCR; TCRdb's copy has only in-frame clones and lacks some. The table lists about 5,200 clones, more than 65% of them singletons. Sequenced input: PBMCs. The receptors come from a human donor with T large granular lymphocyte leukemia. Some clones in this sample may be carry-over from other donors' samples.

V and J are TRBV5-1 and TRBJ2-5; 7 bases agree with TRBD2. Unmatched junction bases numbered 3, after V lost 4 bases and J lost 3 bases. CDR3 length equals 13 residues. Germline V gene lookup returns CDR1 SGHRS and CDR2 YFSETQ. The CDR3 DNA reads as TGCGCCAGCAGCCTCACTAGCGAAGAGACCCAGTACTTC. Protein product: CASSLTSEETQYF.

This clone turned up a few times. J is TRBJ1-4 and V is TRBV10-2; 8 bases fit TRBD1. The CDR3 runs to 15 residues. CDR1 and CDR2 (germline): WSHSY, SAAADI. The J segment lost 8 bases and the V segment lost 2 bases, leaving 7 bases of the junction unmatched. CDR3 region: CASSEAGQGEEKLFF. CDR3 bases: TGCGCCAGCAGTGAGGCCGGACAGGGAGAAGAAAAACTGTTTTTT.

This rearrangement joins TRBV30 to TRBJ2-5; D is perhaps TRBD2 (5 bases). Germline CDR1 and CDR2: GTSNPN and SVGIG (reference sequence). The CDR3 is 14 residues long. V lost 2 bases, J lost 5 bases, and 15 bases lay in between. CDR3 nucleotide sequence: TGTGCCTGGAGTCCAGGAGGACTCCGGGAGACCCAGTACTTC. Translating it yields CAWSPGGLRETQYF.

The sample holds a few counts of this clone. V gene TRBV5-5 combines with J gene TRBJ1-2; 10 bases align to TRBD1. The CDR3 length is 15 residues. J was trimmed by 0 bases and V by 3 bases; bases with no gene match: 2. CDR1 SGHKS and CDR2 YYEKEE come from the germline V gene (reference sequence). In nucleotides, the CDR3 is TGTGCCAGCAGCTGGGGACAGGGGACTAACTATGGCTACACCTTC. As protein: CASSWGQGTNYGYTF.

The chain carries TRBV10-3 and TRBJ2-5; tentative D call: TRBD1 (6 bases). V gave up 6 bases and J gave up 2 bases, with 10 bases separating them. Germline lookup yields CDR1 ENHRY and CDR2 SYGVKD. The CDR3 runs 13 residues. This chain's CDR3 is CAISYREQETQYF. In nucleotides, the CDR3 is TGTGCCATCAGCTACAGGGAACAAGAGACCCAGTACTTC.

This clone was seen only a few times. The gene calls are TRBV27 and TRBJ1-2; D gene unclear. V lost 5 bases and J lost 4, with 17 bases in between. The CDR3 totals 15 residues. Germline V gene lookup returns CDR1 MNHEY and CDR2 SMNVEV (reference sequence). The CDR3 region has the DNA TGTGCCAGCAGTCCGAACCAGGACGGTTTCTATGGCTACACCTTC. Its translation: CASSPNQDGFYGYTF.

This clone qualifies as medium-sized (0.01 to 0.1%). CDR3 sequence: CASTERGGPNNYGYTF. The CDR3 bases are TGTGCCAGCACCGAACGGGGGGGTCCAAACAACTATGGCTACACCTTC. The chain joins TRBV28 to TRBJ1-2; a weak D match, TRBD1 (5 bases). Trimming removed 7 bases at V and 2 bases at J, with 20 bases between. CDR1 is MDHEN and CDR2 is SYDVKM in the germline V gene. This CDR3 has 16 residues.

The CDR3 is CASNPGGGQGAGETQYF. The CDR3 DNA sequence: TGTGCCAGCAATCCCGGGGGAGGACAGGGGGCGGGGGAGACCCAGTACTTC. The chain joins TRBV5-4 to TRBJ2-5, with 11 bases fitting TRBD1. CDR3 length: 17 residues. V trimming: 6 bases; J trimming: 5 bases; junction bases outside the gene matches: 15. Germline assignment: CDR1 SGHNT and CDR2 YYREEE (reference sequence).

This clone was found a few times. The rearrangement joins TRBV9 to TRBJ1-5, with D unresolved. The CDR3 has 15 residues. Germline loops: CDR1 SGDLS, CDR2 YYNGEE. The V end was cut by 1 base, the J end by 0 bases, with 8 bases between. CDR3 bases: TGTGCCAGCAGCGTAACTCCCTATAGCAATCAGCCCCAGCATTTT. Translated: CASSVTPYSNQPQHF.

This chain joins TRBV30 and TRBJ1-5; the D is unclear. The CDR3 length is 14 residues. Trimming removed 4 bases at V and 2 bases at J, with 12 bases between. Germline CDR1 is GTSNPN and CDR2 is SVGIG (reference sequence). CDR3 amino acids: CAWTGRRGNQPQHF. For the CDR3, the DNA is TGTGCCTGGACAGGTCGACGAGGCAATCAGCCCCAGCATTTT. The full variable domain, rest sourced from reference TRBV30 and TRBJ1-5, is SQTIHQWPATLVQPVGSPLSLECTVEGTSNPNLYWYRQAAGRGLQLLFYSVGIGQISSEVPQNLSASRPQDRQFILSSKKLLLSDSGFYLCAWTGRRGNQPQHFGDGTRLSIL.

This clone was seen a handful of times. The same CDR3 is also encoded by other DNA sequences in this sample. This chain links TRBV7-9 with TRBJ2-7; D is ambiguous. The CDR3 runs 11 residues. Germline CDR1 SEHNR, CDR2 FQNEAQ (reference sequence). V was pared by 5 bases and J by 3 bases, with 5 bases between. CDR3 residues: CASSPLYEQYF. CDR3 sequence (DNA): TGTGCCAGCAGCCCCCTCTACGAGCAGTACTTC.

The CDR3 loop reads CASSTKDRDDDTIYF. Written as DNA, the CDR3 is TGTGCCAGCAGTACCAAGGACAGGGATGACGACACCATATATTTT. The genes are TRBV6-1 and TRBJ1-3, with TRBD1 identical over 8 bases. The germline gives CDR1 MNHNS, CDR2 SASEGT. With 5 bases clipped from V and 8 bases from J, the junction kept 11 bases outside the gene matches. This CDR3 comprises 15 residues.

This chain connects TRBV7-2 to TRBJ2-1, with TRBD2 identical over 10 bases. V shed 3 bases, J shed 5 bases, and the junction held 4 bases outside the gene matches. CDR3 length: 15 residues. Germline assignment: CDR1 SGHTA and CDR2 FQGNSA. CDR3 loop: CASSLQAGGHNEQFF. The CDR3, as DNA: TGTGCCAGCAGCTTGCAAGCGGGGGGGCACAATGAGCAGTTCTTC.

The chain recombines TRBV4-3 with TRBJ2-7; possible D gene TRBD2, 5 bases. Trimming cost V 0 bases and J 12 bases, with 21 bases left between them. Germline V gene lookup returns CDR1 LGHNA and CDR2 YSLEER. The CDR3 length is 15 residues. The CDR3 loop is CASSQDLERRRVPYF. The CDR3 DNA is TGCGCCAGCAGCCAAGATCTGGAGCGGCGAAGGGTCCCGTACTTC.

The V and J genes are TRBV7-9 and TRBJ1-2; D may be TRBD1 (5 bases). Germline-derived CDR1 and CDR2 are SEHNR and FQNEAQ (reference sequence). Trimming took 7 bases from V and 3 from J, leaving 21 bases between them. This CDR3 is built from 16 residues. The CDR3 reads CASTSGGGREDYGYTF. In nucleotides, the CDR3 is TGTGCCAGCACCTCCGGGGGTGGCAGGGAAGACTATGGCTACACCTTC.

The chain employs TRBV9 and TRBJ2-1, with 7 bases matching TRBD1. The V and J ends lost 0 bases and 4 bases, in that order; junction bases with no gene match: 4. This CDR3 has 15 residues. Germline V lookup: CDR1 SGDLS, CDR2 YYNGEE. The CDR3 sequence is CASSVDPGQYNEQFF. The CDR3 DNA sequence: TGTGCCAGCAGCGTAGACCCGGGACAGTACAATGAGCAGTTCTTC.

The rearrangement links TRBV30 to TRBJ1-1; perhaps TRBD1 as D (6 bases). V lost 1 base and J lost 3, with 24 bases in between. The CDR3 runs to 18 residues. Germline CDR1 GTSNPN, CDR2 SVGIG (reference sequence). Written as DNA, the CDR3 is TGTGCCTGGAGTGGGGAGGGGGTCCCTCAAACCATTCACACTGAAGCTTTCTTT. This sequence encodes CAWSGEGVPQTIHTEAFF.

The gene calls are TRBV7-9 and TRBJ1-2; D gene unclear. The CDR3 sequence is 13 residues long. The germline gives CDR1 SEHNR, CDR2 FQNEAQ (reference sequence). V dropped 0 bases and J dropped 7 bases, with 9 bases sitting between them. The CDR3 sequence: CASSLAGSGGYTF. CDR3 nucleotides: TGTGCCAGCAGCTTAGCAGGAAGTGGTGGCTACACCTTC.

The chain couples TRBV5-1 to TRBJ2-7, with TRBD2 as a possible D gene (5 bases). The CDR3 totals 14 residues. V was trimmed by 2 bases and J by 1 base, leaving 10 bases between them. Looked up from germline, CDR1 is SGHRS and CDR2 is YFSETQ. The CDR3 DNA follows: TGCGCCAGCAGCTTCACGGGATTTTCCTACGAGCAGTACTTC. Translation gives CASSFTGFSYEQYF.

The rearrangement uses TRBV5-4 and TRBJ2-1, with 9 bases matching TRBD2. Per germline, CDR1 SGHNT and CDR2 YYREEE (reference sequence). The CDR3 extends over 14 amino acids. With 2 bases clipped from V and 10 bases from J, the junction kept 7 bases outside the gene matches. In nucleotides, the CDR3 is TGTGCCAGCAGCTTTTCTAGTAGCGGGGGCGAGCAGTTCTTC. It is translated as CASSFSSSGGEQFF.

This chain connects TRBV29-1 to TRBJ2-7, with D possibly being TRBD1 (6 bases). The CDR3 is made up of 13 amino acids. Germline V gene sequence: CDR1 SQVTM, CDR2 ANQGSEA. Trimming removed 7 bases from V and 2 bases from J, with 15 bases in between. The CDR3 spells CSAQGGPTYEQYF. The CDR3 DNA reads TGCAGCGCTCAAGGGGGACCGACCTACGAGCAGTACTTC.

V usage is TRBV5-4 and J usage is TRBJ2-3, with a tentative D call TRBD2 (7 bases). CDR1 SGHNT and CDR2 YYREEE come from the germline V gene (reference sequence). V was trimmed by 4 bases and J by 3 bases, leaving 18 bases between them. The length of the CDR3 is 16 residues. CDR3 coding DNA: TGTGCCAGCAGCCCCGGGGGAGGGGGGCGTACAGATACGCAGTATTTT. This encodes CASSPGGGGRTDTQYF.